One TCR beta chain is described in this entry. These data come from a study of blood T cell repertoires in COVID-19. Turning to the study itself: COVID-19 samples, acute and convalescent, were from the United States, Italy and Spain.

The CDR3 is 16 amino acids. V dropped 2 bases and J dropped 0; count of bases not matched to a gene: 3. CDR1 and CDR2 from the germline V gene are SGHAT and FQNNGV. Data came from immunoSEQ multiplex PCR; TCRdb stores just in-frame clones and leaves some out. Of about 250,000 clones listed, about 85% are singletons. This TCR came from a human donor with COVID-19, enrolled during active disease. The donor label of this sample is uncertain. V is TRBV11-2 and J is TRBJ2-2, with 7 bases that match TRBD2. The sample taken for sequencing was peripheral blood. CDR3 sequence reads: CASSLNAGANTGELFF. The CDR3 nucleotides are TGTGCCAGCAGCTTAAACGCGGGAGCGAACACCGGGGAGCTGTTTTTT.